A selection of T cell receptor beta chains follows, all from one sample in a study of blood T cell repertoires in COVID-19. Sequenced by immunoSEQ multiplex PCR; TCRdb stores in-frame clones only, minus some. The profile shows around 100,000 clones, roughly 91% of them singletons. The sample consisted of peripheral blood. Every receptor here comes from a human donor in a cohort sampled during active COVID-19. Each CDR3 is given with its conserved first and last residue. D genes are given only for firm matches. Size values are once, few and many counts, or a class for expanded clones, and some rows have none.

abundance	v_gene	d_gene	j_gene	CDR3aa	CDR3nt
NA	TRBV15	NA	TRBJ1-2	CATSREQAFYYGYTF	TGTGCCACCAGCAGAGAGCAGGCTTTTTACTATGGCTACACCTTC
once	TRBV11-2	NA	TRBJ2-7	CASSFGVAGNTYEQYF	TGTGCCAGCAGCTTTGGGGTGGCGGGCAACACCTACGAGCAGTACTTC
NA	TRBV14	TRBD1	TRBJ2-7	CASSHGPGQGAEQYF	TGTGCCAGCAGCCACGGACCGGGACAGGGTGCCGAGCAGTACTTC
NA	TRBV19	NA	TRBJ2-1	CASSRRFNEQFF	TGTGCCAGTAGTAGGAGGTTCAATGAGCAGTTCTTC
NA	TRBV7-2	NA	TRBJ2-3	CASSLEGGRRTDTQYF	TGTGCCAGCAGCTTAGAGGGGGGGCGAAGGACAGATACGCAGTATTTT
NA	TRBV4-1	TRBD1	TRBJ1-1	CASSPIQGARTEAFF	TGCGCCAGCAGCCCCATCCAGGGGGCAAGGACTGAAGCTTTCTTT
NA	TRBV9	TRBD2	TRBJ2-1	CASSTSTGLEGDEQFF	TGTGCCAGCAGCACATCAACGGGACTAGAGGGGGATGAGCAGTTCTTC
NA	TRBV9	NA	TRBJ2-1	CASSVDSSSYNEQFF	TGTGCCAGCAGCGTAGACAGTAGCTCCTACAATGAGCAGTTCTTC
NA	TRBV19	NA	TRBJ2-2	CASSPRQIHTGELFF	TGTGCCAGTAGTCCCCGACAGATCCACACCGGGGAGCTGTTTTTT
NA	TRBV19	NA	TRBJ2-3	CASSMQGTDTQYF	TGTGCCAGTAGTATGCAGGGGACAGATACGCAGTATTTT
NA	TRBV7-9	NA	TRBJ1-1	CASSFISGLNTEAFF	TGTGCCAGCAGCTTTATCTCAGGGTTGAACACTGAAGCTTTCTTT
NA	TRBV12-3/TRBV12-4	NA	TRBJ1-1	CASSLAGPGAFF	TGTGCCAGCAGTTTAGCCGGTCCTGGAGCTTTCTTT
once	TRBV2	TRBD1	TRBJ1-5	CASSKGQILGNQPQHF	TGTGCCAGCAGTAAGGGACAGATCCTTGGCAATCAGCCCCAGCATTTT
NA	TRBV11-2	TRBD1	TRBJ1-4	CASSLSPWTGINEKLFF	TGTGCCAGCAGCTTATCCCCTTGGACAGGGATTAATGAAAAACTGTTTTTT
NA	TRBV6-2/TRBV6-3	TRBD2	TRBJ2-1	CASSLLNSGIGDEQFF	TGTGCCAGCAGTCTCCTGAATAGCGGGATAGGGGATGAGCAGTTCTTC
NA	TRBV13	NA	TRBJ1-6	CASSFSGMRGSPLHF	TGTGCCAGCAGCTTCTCGGGGATGCGAGGGTCACCCCTCCACTTT
NA	TRBV7-9	TRBD1	TRBJ2-7	CASAGGAKPYEQYF	TGTGCCAGCGCAGGGGGCGCGAAGCCCTACGAGCAGTACTTC
NA	TRBV5-1	TRBD1	TRBJ2-6	CASSFFFPRDRDDSGANVLTF	TGCGCCAGCAGCTTTTTCTTTCCAAGGGACAGGGATGACTCTGGGGCCAACGTCCTGACTTTC
NA	TRBV6-2/TRBV6-3	NA	TRBJ2-7	CASSYSQQTFYEQYF	TGTGCCAGCAGTTACTCTCAACAGACCTTCTACGAGCAGTACTTC
NA	TRBV4-2	TRBD2	TRBJ2-5	CASSQGGGLTETQYF	TGTGCCAGCAGCCAAGGGGGGGGACTAACGGAGACCCAGTACTTC
NA	TRBV7-2	NA	TRBJ1-1	CASSLGQLNTEAFF	TGTGCCAGCAGCTTAGGACAGCTGAACACTGAAGCTTTCTTT
NA	TRBV7-6	TRBD2	TRBJ2-1	CASSLAQRGLSYNEQFF	TGTGCCAGCAGCTTAGCACAGCGGGGCCTCTCCTACAATGAGCAGTTCTTC
NA	TRBV19	NA	TRBJ2-2	CASSNGQGTGELFF	TGTGCCAGTAGTAATGGCCAGGGAACCGGGGAGCTGTTTTTT
NA	TRBV19	TRBD1	TRBJ1-1	CASSIDDRVYTEAFF	TGTGCCAGTAGTATAGACGACAGGGTTTACACTGAAGCTTTCTTT
once	TRBV21-1	NA	TRBJ2-1	CASSKAQRREWGNEQFF	TGTGCCAGCAGCAAAGCACAGCGGCGGGAGTGGGGCAATGAGCAGTTCTTC
NA	TRBV5-1	NA	TRBJ2-1	CASSKTEVSYNEQFF	TGCGCCAGCAGCAAGACAGAGGTCTCCTACAATGAGCAGTTCTTC
NA	TRBV19	TRBD1	TRBJ1-4	CASSVDRVEKLFF	TGTGCCAGTAGTGTCGACAGGGTCGAAAAACTGTTTTTT
once	TRBV19	NA	TRBJ2-2	CASSRGIRELFF	TGTGCCAGTAGTCGGGGGATCAGGGAGCTGTTTTTT
NA	TRBV10-3	NA	TRBJ2-7	CAISEPGAREDEQYF	TGTGCCATCAGTGAGCCGGGCGCGCGGGAAGACGAGCAGTACTTC
NA	TRBV4-3	TRBD1	TRBJ2-2	CASSQHGPGQGEEYTGELFF	TGCGCCAGCAGCCAACACGGTCCGGGACAGGGTGAAGAATACACCGGGGAGCTGTTTTTT
NA	TRBV19	TRBD1	TRBJ2-7	CASSIAVGQGINYEQYF	TGTGCCAGTAGTATCGCCGTCGGACAGGGGATAAACTACGAGCAGTACTTC
NA	TRBV6-5	TRBD2	TRBJ2-2	CASSWGGGELFF	TGTGCCAGCAGTTGGGGGGGCGGGGAGCTGTTTTTT
NA	TRBV5-8	NA	TRBJ2-5	CASSWHLEQETQYF	TGTGCCAGCAGCTGGCACTTGGAGCAAGAGACCCAGTACTTC
NA	TRBV7-6	TRBD2	TRBJ2-7	CASSLDLAGEPYEQYF	TGTGCCAGCAGCTTAGACTTAGCGGGGGAACCCTACGAGCAGTACTTC
NA	TRBV28	TRBD2	TRBJ2-7	CASSAGDSEQYF	TGTGCCAGCAGCGCGGGGGATAGTGAGCAGTACTTC
NA	TRBV2	NA	TRBJ2-7	CASRQDVPYEQYF	TGTGCCAGCAGACAGGACGTTCCCTACGAGCAGTACTTC
NA	TRBV4-3	TRBD1	TRBJ1-2	CASSQGRAGGWYGYTF	TGCGCCAGCAGCCAAGGCAGGGCAGGGGGCTGGTATGGCTACACCTTC
NA	TRBV11-2	TRBD2	TRBJ2-7	CASSHNEGGLDSWEQYF	TGTGCCAGCAGCCATAATGAGGGGGGACTAGATAGTTGGGAGCAGTACTTC
NA	TRBV6-5	NA	TRBJ2-5	CASTNLEAQYF	TGTGCCAGCACCAATCTCGAGGCCCAGTACTTC
few	TRBV7-9	TRBD1	TRBJ1-6	CASSPRTGGSSPLHF	TGTGCCAGCAGCCCGCGGACAGGGGGAAGTTCACCCCTCCACTTT
medium-sized	TRBV5-1	TRBD1	TRBJ2-7	CASSSGQGSSYEQYF	TGCGCCAGCAGCTCTGGACAGGGGAGCAGCTACGAGCAGTACTTC
NA	TRBV9	TRBD2	TRBJ2-2	CASSVAGRGTGELFF	TGTGCCAGCAGCGTAGCCGGGAGGGGTACCGGGGAGCTGTTTTTT
NA	TRBV7-9	TRBD2	TRBJ2-7	CASSSPSGLAGIYEQYF	TGTGCCAGCAGCTCCCCCAGCGGACTAGCGGGGATCTACGAGCAGTACTTC
NA	TRBV6-6	NA	TRBJ2-5	CASSFPPRDQETQYF	TGTGCCAGCAGTTTCCCTCCCCGGGACCAAGAGACCCAGTACTTC
NA	TRBV9	TRBD1	TRBJ1-2	CASSVKQGDGYTF	TGTGCCAGCAGCGTTAAACAGGGGGATGGCTACACCTTC
NA	TRBV7-9	TRBD2	TRBJ2-3	CASSYTSGGFTDTQYF	TGTGCCAGCAGCTACACTAGCGGGGGTTTCACAGATACGCAGTATTTT
NA	TRBV7-9	TRBD2	TRBJ2-3	CASSLARGGIAGVEDTQYF	TGTGCCAGCAGCTTAGCGCGGGGTGGCATAGCGGGAGTAGAAGATACGCAGTATTTT